These 5 T cell receptor beta chains were sequenced from one sample in a study of beta chain features in type 1 diabetes (dated by TCRdb to the late 2010s). Library preparation was by the immunoSEQ multiplex PCR assay. The entire isolated RNA was reverse transcribed using the High Capacity cDNA Reverse Transcription Kit, and thus expressed TCRB transcripts were sequenced. Entries here come from immuneACCESS through TCRdb and include only in-frame sequences with V and J called. Some clones fail to appear in such tables; in the studies checked, an unresolved V gene covers under half of the shortfall, and the cause of the remainder is unknown. The table for this sample lists over 150,000 clones; around 8% of them were counted only once. Less than 0.85% of the sample belongs to the ten largest clones. The material sequenced was central memory CD4+ T cells from blood. The source is a man younger than 35 in good health.

The chain has TRBV5-1 and TRBJ2-1; D is possibly TRBD1 (7 bases). The CDR3 is made up of 15 amino acids. Looked up from germline, CDR1 is SGHRS and CDR2 is YFSETQ. V lost 0 bases and J lost 9, with 16 bases in between. CDR3 sequence reads: CASSLGDSQGTEQFF. As DNA, the CDR3 is TGCGCCAGCAGCTTGGGGGACTCACAGGGGACTGAGCAGTTCTTC.

V and J are TRBV4-3 and TRBJ2-7; TRBD2 agrees at 7 bases. The germline V gene has CDR1 LGHNA and CDR2 YSLEER. This CDR3 has 18 residues. V gave up 0 bases and J gave up 2 bases; unmatched junction bases: 13. The CDR3, as DNA: TGCGCCAGCAGCCAAGAGGCCCCCCTAGCGGACTCTACCTACGAGCAGTACTTC. As protein: CASSQEAPLADSTYEQYF.

This chain joins TRBV7-2 and TRBJ2-2; TRBD2 is a possible D gene (6 bases). The germline V and J ends were trimmed by 0 bases and 2 bases, with 10 bases remaining between them. The CDR3 extends over 16 amino acids. Germline CDR1 reads SGHTA; CDR2 reads FQGNSA. The chain's CDR3 is CASSLASGHNTGELFF. The CDR3 DNA sequence: TGTGCCAGCAGCTTAGCTAGCGGCCATAACACCGGGGAGCTGTTTTTT.

The chain employs TRBV5-1 and TRBJ1-1; 7 nucleotides agree with TRBD1. CDR1 and CDR2 (germline): SGHRS, YFSETQ. Trimming removed 0 bases from V and 4 bases from J; junction bases left unmatched: 3. The CDR3 has 14 residues. This CDR3 is CASSLGAGGTEAFF. DNA for the CDR3: TGCGCCAGCAGCTTGGGGGCAGGGGGCACTGAAGCTTTCTTT.

V usage is TRBV15 and J usage is TRBJ2-7; D uncertain. Germline assignment: CDR1 LNHNV and CDR2 YYDKDF (reference sequence). The CDR3 covers 16 residues. The ends were cut back, 3 bases at V and 2 bases at J, with 17 bases in the middle. CDR3 bases: TGTGCCACCAGCAGGGCTAGATTCCCAAACACCTACGAGCAGTACTTC. Protein: CATSRARFPNTYEQYF. Full variable domain (rest looked up from reference TRBV15 and TRBJ2-7): DAMVIQNPRYQVTQFGKPVTLSCSQTLNHNVMYWYQQKSSQAPKLLFHYYDKDFNNEADTPDNFQSRRPNTSFCFLDIRSPGLGDTAMYLCATSRARFPNTYEQYFGPGTRLTVT.